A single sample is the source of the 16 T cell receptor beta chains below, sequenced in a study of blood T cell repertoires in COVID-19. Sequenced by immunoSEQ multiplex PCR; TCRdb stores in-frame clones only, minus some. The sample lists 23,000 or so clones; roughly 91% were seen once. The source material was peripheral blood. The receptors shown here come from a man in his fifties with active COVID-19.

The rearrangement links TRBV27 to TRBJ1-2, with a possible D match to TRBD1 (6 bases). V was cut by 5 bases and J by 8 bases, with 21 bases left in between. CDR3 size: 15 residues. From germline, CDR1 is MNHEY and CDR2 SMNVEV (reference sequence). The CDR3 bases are TGTGCCAGCAGTCCCACGGGAATCGGGGGGCTGGGCTACACCTTC. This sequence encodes CASSPTGIGGLGYTF.

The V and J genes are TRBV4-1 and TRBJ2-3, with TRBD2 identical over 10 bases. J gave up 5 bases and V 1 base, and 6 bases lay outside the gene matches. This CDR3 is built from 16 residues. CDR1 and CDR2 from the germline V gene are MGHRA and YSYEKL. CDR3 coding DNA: TGCGCCAGCAGCCAAGCCAGCGGGGGGGCCAGAGATACGCAGTATTTT. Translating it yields CASSQASGGARDTQYF.

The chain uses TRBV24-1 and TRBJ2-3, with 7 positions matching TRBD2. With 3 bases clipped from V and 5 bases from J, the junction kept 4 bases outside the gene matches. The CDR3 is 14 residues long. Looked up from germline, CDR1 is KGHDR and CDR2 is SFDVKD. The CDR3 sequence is CATSDPGGIDTQYF. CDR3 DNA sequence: TGTGCCACCAGTGATCCCGGGGGGATAGATACGCAGTATTTT.

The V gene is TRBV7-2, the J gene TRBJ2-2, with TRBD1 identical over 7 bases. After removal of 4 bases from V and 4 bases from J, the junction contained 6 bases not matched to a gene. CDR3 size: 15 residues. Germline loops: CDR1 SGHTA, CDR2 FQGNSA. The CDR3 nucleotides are TGTGCCAGCAGCTCGCAGTCAGGGGGCACCGGGGAGCTGTTTTTT. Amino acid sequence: CASSSQSGGTGELFF.

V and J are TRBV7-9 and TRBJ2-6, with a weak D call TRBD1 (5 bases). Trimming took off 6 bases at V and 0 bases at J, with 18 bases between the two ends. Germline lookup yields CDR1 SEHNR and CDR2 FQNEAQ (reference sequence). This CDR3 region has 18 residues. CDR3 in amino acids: CASRPRQLIRSGANVLTF. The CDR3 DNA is TGTGCCAGCAGACCAAGACAGCTGATTCGCTCTGGGGCCAACGTCCTGACTTTC.

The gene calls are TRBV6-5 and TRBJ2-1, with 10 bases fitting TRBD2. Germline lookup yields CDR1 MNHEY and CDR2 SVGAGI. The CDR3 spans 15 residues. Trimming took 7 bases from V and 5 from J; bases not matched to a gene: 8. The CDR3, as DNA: TGTGCCAGCATCATAGCGGGAGGAGGGGACAATGAGCAGTTCTTC. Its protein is CASIIAGGGDNEQFF.

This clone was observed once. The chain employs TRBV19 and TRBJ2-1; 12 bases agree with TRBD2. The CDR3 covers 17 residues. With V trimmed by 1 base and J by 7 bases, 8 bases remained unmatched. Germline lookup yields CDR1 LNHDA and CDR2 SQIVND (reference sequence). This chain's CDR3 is CASSIVPSGRGRNEQFF. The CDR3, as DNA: TGTGCCAGTAGTATAGTCCCTAGCGGGAGGGGTAGGAATGAGCAGTTCTTC.

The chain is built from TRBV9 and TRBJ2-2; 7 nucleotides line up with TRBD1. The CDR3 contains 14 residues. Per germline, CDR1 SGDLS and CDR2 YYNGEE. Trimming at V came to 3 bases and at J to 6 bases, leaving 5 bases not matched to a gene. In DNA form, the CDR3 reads TGTGCCAGCAGCGCCAACAGGGGAGCCGGGGAGCTGTTTTTT. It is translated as CASSANRGAGELFF.

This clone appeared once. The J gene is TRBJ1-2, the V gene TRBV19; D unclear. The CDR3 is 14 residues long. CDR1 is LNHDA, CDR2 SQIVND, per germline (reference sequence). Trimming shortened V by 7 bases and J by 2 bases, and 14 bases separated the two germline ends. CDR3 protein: CASTGRNPNYGYTF. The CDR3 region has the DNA TGTGCCAGTACTGGCAGAAATCCCAACTATGGCTACACCTTC.

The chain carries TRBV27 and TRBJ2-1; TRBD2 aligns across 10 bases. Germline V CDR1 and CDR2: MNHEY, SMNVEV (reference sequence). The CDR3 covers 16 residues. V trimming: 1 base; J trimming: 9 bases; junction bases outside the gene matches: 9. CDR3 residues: CASSLWASGRKGEQFF. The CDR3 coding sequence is TGTGCCAGCAGTTTATGGGCTAGCGGGAGAAAGGGTGAGCAGTTCTTC.

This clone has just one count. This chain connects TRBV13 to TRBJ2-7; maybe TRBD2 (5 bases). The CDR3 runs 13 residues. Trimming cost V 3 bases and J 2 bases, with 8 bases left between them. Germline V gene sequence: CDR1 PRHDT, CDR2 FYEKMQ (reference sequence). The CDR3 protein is CASSFEGTYEQYF. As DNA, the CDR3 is TGTGCCAGCAGCTTCGAGGGTACCTACGAGCAGTACTTC.

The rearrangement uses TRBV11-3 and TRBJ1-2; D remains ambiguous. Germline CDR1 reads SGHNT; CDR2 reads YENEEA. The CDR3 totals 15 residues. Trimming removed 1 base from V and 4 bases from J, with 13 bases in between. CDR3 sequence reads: CASSLAGEDVYGYTF. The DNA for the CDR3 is TGTGCCAGCAGCTTAGCCGGGGAGGACGTCTATGGCTACACCTTC.

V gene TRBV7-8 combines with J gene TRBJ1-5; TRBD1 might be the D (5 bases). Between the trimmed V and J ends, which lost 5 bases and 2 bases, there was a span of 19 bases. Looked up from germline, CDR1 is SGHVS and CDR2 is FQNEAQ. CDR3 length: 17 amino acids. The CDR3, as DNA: TGTGCCAGCAGCGATGCTACTTCAGGGAGGGGCAATCAGCCCCAGCATTTT. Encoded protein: CASSDATSGRGNQPQHF. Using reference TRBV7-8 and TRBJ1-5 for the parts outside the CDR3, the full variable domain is GAGVSQSPRYKVAKRGQDVALRCDPISGHVSLFWYQQALGQGPEFLTYFQNEAQLDKSGLPSDRFFAERPEGSVSTLKIQRTQQEDSAVYLCASSDATSGRGNQPQHFGDGTRLSIL.

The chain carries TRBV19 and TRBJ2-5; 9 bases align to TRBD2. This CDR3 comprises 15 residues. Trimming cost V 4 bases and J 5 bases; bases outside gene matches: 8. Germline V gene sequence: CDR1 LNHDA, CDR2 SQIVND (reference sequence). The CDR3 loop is CASSTGAGGKETQYF. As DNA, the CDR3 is TGTGCCAGTAGTACTGGGGCGGGAGGGAAGGAGACCCAGTACTTC.

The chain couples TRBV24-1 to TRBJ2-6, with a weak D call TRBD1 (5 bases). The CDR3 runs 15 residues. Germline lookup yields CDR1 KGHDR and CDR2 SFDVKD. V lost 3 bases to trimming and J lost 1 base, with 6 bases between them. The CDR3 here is CATSDPGSGANVLTF. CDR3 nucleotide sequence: TGTGCCACCAGTGATCCAGGGTCTGGGGCCAACGTCCTGACTTTC.

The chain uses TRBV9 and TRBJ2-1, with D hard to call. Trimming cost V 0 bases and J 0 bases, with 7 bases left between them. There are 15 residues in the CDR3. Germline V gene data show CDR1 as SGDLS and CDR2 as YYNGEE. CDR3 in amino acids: CASSVDLSSYNEQFF. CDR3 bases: TGTGCCAGCAGCGTAGACCTGAGCTCCTACAATGAGCAGTTCTTC.